These T cell receptor beta chains were read from a single sample in a study of blood T cell repertoires in COVID-19. This table comes from immunoSEQ multiplex PCR, and its TCRdb copy is limited to in-frame clones, with some not included. The sample has 400,000 or so clones; around 90% are singletons. The sample was PBMCs or T cells enriched from blood (not recorded which). The source is a woman in her thirties or forties with acute COVID-19. CDR3s include the opening cysteine and the closing phenylalanine or tryptophan. D genes are given only for firm matches. Clone size is given for some rows only: seen once, a few or many times, or a class if the clone is expanded.

TRBJ2-3 TRBV7-9 TRBD2 many CASSSELAGGSDTQYF TGTGCCAGCAGCTCCGAACTAGCGGGGGGATCAGATACGCAGTATTTT
TRBJ2-1 TRBV2 TRBD2 - CASSENPGLESSYNEQFF TGTGCCAGCAGTGAGAACCCGGGACTAGAGAGCTCCTACAATGAGCAGTTCTTC
TRBJ1-1 TRBV10-3 TRBD1 - CAISEGQGVAEAFF TGTGCCATCAGTGAAGGACAGGGGGTGGCTGAAGCTTTCTTT
TRBJ1-5 TRBV10-3 - few CAISPGTSGNQPQHF TGTGCCATCAGCCCGGGGACATCGGGCAATCAGCCCCAGCATTTT
TRBJ2-7 TRBV5-1 TRBD1 - CASSPGTGTYEQYF TGCGCCAGCAGCCCCGGGACAGGGACCTACGAGCAGTACTTC
TRBJ2-5 TRBV6-6 TRBD2 - CASRTLAGETQYF TGTGCCAGCAGGACCCTAGCGGGAGAGACCCAGTACTTC
TRBJ1-5 TRBV7-6 TRBD1 - CASSWGQGGNQPQHF TGTGCCAGCAGCTGGGGACAGGGAGGGAATCAGCCCCAGCATTTT
TRBJ1-4 TRBV5-8 TRBD1 - CASSWGQYATNEKLFF TGTGCCAGCAGCTGGGGACAGTATGCAACTAATGAAAAACTGTTTTTT
TRBJ1-1 TRBV6-5 TRBD1 - CASSWGTGTRTEAFF TGTGCCAGCAGTTGGGGGACAGGGACGAGGACTGAAGCTTTCTTT
TRBJ2-7 TRBV6-1 - - CASSENRADEQYF TGTGCCAGCAGTGAGAACAGGGCGGACGAGCAGTACTTC
TRBJ1-3 TRBV6-5 TRBD1 - CASSLTLTGNTIYF TGTGCCAGCAGCCTAACTCTGACAGGGAACACCATATATTTT
TRBJ1-2 TRBV7-9 - - CASSYQSRGGYTF TGTGCCAGCAGTTACCAAAGCAGGGGTGGCTACACCTTC
TRBJ1-6 TRBV5-8 - - CASSFQAGYNSPLHF TGTGCCAGCAGCTTCCAGGCGGGCTATAATTCACCCCTCCACTTT
TRBJ2-3 TRBV29-1 TRBD2 - CSVGLAIMDTQYF TGCAGCGTCGGACTAGCTATAATGGATACGCAGTATTTT
TRBJ2-3 TRBV2 - - CASSVGAGTDTQYF TGTGCCAGCAGTGTGGGGGCCGGCACAGATACGCAGTATTTT
TRBJ1-6 TRBV19 - - CASTREADYNSPLHF TGTGCCAGTACCAGGGAGGCGGATTATAATTCACCCCTCCACTTT
TRBJ2-3 TRBV19 - - CASSTFLSTTSTDTQYF TGTGCCAGTAGTACCTTCCTCTCGACAACTAGCACAGATACGCAGTATTTT
TRBJ2-5 TRBV30 - - CACTGLETQYF TGTGCCTGCACAGGGTTGGAGACCCAGTACTTC
TRBJ1-3 TRBV3-1/TRBV3-2 - - CASSQALPVGNTIYF TGTGCCAGCAGCCAAGCCCTCCCGGTTGGAAACACCATATATTTT
TRBJ2-7 TRBV7-8 - once CASSSDWDLRFIREQYF TGTGCCAGCAGCTCCGATTGGGACTTGAGATTCATACGCGAGCAGTACTTC
TRBJ2-7 TRBV4-1 TRBD2 - CASSQRPGLAGSYEQYF TGCGCCAGCAGCCAGAGGCCGGGACTAGCGGGGTCCTACGAGCAGTACTTC
TRBJ1-1 TRBV9 - - CASSGETGLGTEAFF TGTGCCAGCAGCGGGGAAACAGGTTTAGGCACTGAAGCTTTCTTT
TRBJ2-2 TRBV4-1 TRBD2 - CASSQSPGTRGTGELFF TGCGCCAGCAGCCAATCCCCCGGGACTAGGGGCACCGGGGAGCTGTTTTTT
TRBJ1-3 TRBV30 - - CAWTPGTGNTIYF TGTGCCTGGACCCCAGGAACTGGAAACACCATATATTTT
TRBJ2-1 TRBV2 - - CASSAETSKEQFF TGTGCCAGCAGTGCTGAGACTTCAAAGGAGCAGTTCTTC
TRBJ1-6 TRBV27 - - CASSPLDRLNSPLHF TGTGCCAGCAGTCCCCTCGACAGACTCAATTCACCCCTCCACTTT
TRBJ1-2 TRBV18 - once CASSPVLSNYGYTF TGTGCCAGCTCACCCGTCTTATCTAACTATGGCTACACCTTC
TRBJ2-1 TRBV7-2 TRBD1 - CASSLVTGHYNEQFF TGTGCCAGCAGCTTAGTGACAGGGCATTACAATGAGCAGTTCTTC
TRBJ1-1 TRBV7-2 - few CASSLASLGHLEAFF TGTGCCAGCAGCTTAGCGTCCCTGGGACACCTTGAAGCTTTCTTT
TRBJ1-5 TRBV2 - - CASRKGRQPQHF TGTGCCAGCAGGAAGGGGCGGCAGCCCCAGCATTTT
TRBJ2-3 TRBV19 - - CASSTIRGLVTDTQYF TGTGCCAGTAGTACGATTAGGGGGTTAGTCACAGATACGCAGTATTTT
TRBJ1-4 TRBV6-1 TRBD1 - CASSVLTGTGEEKLFF TGTGCCAGCAGTGTACTGACCGGGACAGGGGAAGAAAAACTGTTTTTT
TRBJ1-2 TRBV7-9 - - CASSSQVGYTF TGTGCCAGCAGCTCACAGGTCGGCTACACCTTC
TRBJ1-1 TRBV19 - - CASSIRLNTEAFF TGTGCCAGTAGTATAAGACTTAACACTGAAGCTTTCTTT
TRBJ2-7 TRBV9 - once CASSVGSGAGYEQYF TGTGCCAGCAGCGTAGGATCTGGGGCCGGGTACGAGCAGTACTTC
TRBJ1-1 TRBV4-2 - - CASSGRGGRNTEAFF TGTGCCAGCTCGGGGAGGGGCGGTAGGAACACTGAAGCTTTCTTT
TRBJ1-5 TRBV7-9 - - CASSLSGGGAQPQHF TGTGCCAGCAGCTTATCGGGAGGGGGTGCTCAGCCCCAGCATTTT
TRBJ1-2 TRBV7-8 - - CASSLLVAGQGGYTF TGTGCCAGCAGCTTACTGGTCGCCGGGCAGGGGGGCTACACCTTC
TRBJ2-2 TRBV4-2 - - CASSQDMELFF TGTGCCAGCAGCCAAGACATGGAGCTGTTTTTT
TRBJ2-7 TRBV29-1 - many CSGTIQDSYEQYF TGCAGCGGGACAATCCAAGACTCCTACGAGCAGTACTTC
TRBJ1-1 TRBV9 - - CASSADTTNTEAFF TGTGCCAGCAGCGCCGACACAACGAACACTGAAGCTTTCTTT
TRBJ2-5 TRBV7-9 - - CASSSRGWDETQYF TGTGCCAGCAGCAGCAGGGGTTGGGACGAGACCCAGTACTTC
TRBJ1-1 TRBV5-4 - - CASSRSHALEAFF TGTGCCAGCAGCCGGTCGCACGCCCTTGAAGCTTTCTTT
TRBJ2-3 TRBV11-2 - - CASSFTRGTDTQYF TGTGCCAGCAGCTTCACGCGAGGCACAGATACGCAGTATTTT
TRBJ2-7 TRBV23-1 TRBD1 - CASSQAQQGEDEQYF TGCGCCAGCAGTCAAGCACAACAGGGGGAAGACGAGCAGTACTTC
TRBJ2-3 TRBV10-3 TRBD2 - CAISVGGATDTQYF TGTGCCATCAGTGTCGGGGGGGCCACAGATACGCAGTATTTT
TRBJ1-5 TRBV6-2/TRBV6-3 - - CASSKLNPSNQPQHF TGTGCCAGCAGCAAACTTAATCCTAGCAATCAGCCCCAGCATTTT
TRBJ2-2 TRBV27 - - CASSFYGGPVSPVEELFF TGTGCCAGCAGTTTCTACGGAGGCCCGGTTTCGCCGGTCGAGGAGCTGTTTTTT
TRBJ2-1 TRBV20-1 - - CSASPQAGEQFF TGCAGTGCTAGTCCACAGGCCGGTGAGCAGTTCTTC
TRBJ1-1 TRBV19 - - CASAPLGRFSTEAFF TGTGCCAGTGCCCCTCTGGGCAGGTTCTCCACTGAAGCTTTCTTT
TRBJ2-7 TRBV19 TRBD1 - CASRDIRGSSYEQYF TGTGCCAGTAGAGACATCAGGGGGAGCTCCTACGAGCAGTACTTC
TRBJ2-3 TRBV5-1 - - CASSPAGSTDTQYF TGCGCCAGCAGCCCCGCCGGTAGCACAGATACGCAGTATTTT
TRBJ1-1 TRBV14 - - CASSQDRGRGNLGAFF TGTGCCAGCAGCCAAGATCGCGGGAGGGGAAATTTAGGGGCTTTCTTT
TRBJ1-1 TRBV10-3 - - CAISGSGAADTTEAFF TGTGCCATCAGTGGAAGTGGGGCCGCAGACACCACTGAAGCTTTCTTT